One and the same sample provided the 8 T cell receptor beta chains below, sequenced in a study of post-analysis software for immune sequencing data. Study-level results: A few TRBV segments, TRBV5-6, TRBV5-1 and TRBV20-1 among them, were found more frequent in patients than controls.

Tagging with unique molecular identifiers was a feature of the TCR beta cDNA libraries. TCRdb re-analysed the PCR reads in MiXCR, keeping a single row per CDR3 protein. The sample gives about 820,000 distinct CDR3 sequences, approximately 53% of which show up once; 4.6% is in the top ten. The antigens for these receptors are not known. The sequenced material came from blood. Every receptor here comes from a girl aged 5-17 years with multiple sclerosis.

Turning to this clonotype: The germline gene is not matched at one end of the junction; a read error may be the cause. The CDR3 loop reads CGISDNQETQYF. For the CDR3, the DNA is TGTGGCATCAGTGACAACCAAGAGACCCAGTACTTC. The chain joins TRBV10-3 to TRBJ2-5; D unresolved. Germline V gene sequence: CDR1 ENHRY, CDR2 SYGVKD. This CDR3 has 12 amino acids.

This clonotype has a handful of counts. V and J are TRBV12-3 or TRBV12-4 and TRBJ2-3; 11 nucleotides agree with TRBD2. The CDR3 extends over 14 amino acids. The trim removed 6 bases at V and 4 bases at J, leaving 3 bases unmatched. The CDR3 reads CASRGTSGPDTQYF. DNA of the CDR3: TGTGCCAGCAGGGGGACTAGCGGCCCAGATACGCAGTATTTT.

As to this clonotype: Germline and junction disagree at one end, which may indicate a read error. This chain connects TRBV30 to TRBJ2-3; TRBD1 is a possible D gene (5 bases). The V gene's germline CDR1 is GTSNPN and CDR2 SVGIG (reference sequence). The CDR3 is 15 amino acids. The CDR3 nucleotides read TGCGCCTGGAGTGACCGGACACAGTCTAGGGATACGCAGTATTTT. It translates to CAWSDRTQSRDTQYF.

The chain carries TRBV9 and TRBJ2-3; TRBD1 or TRBD2 may be the D gene (5 bases each). The V end was cut by 4 bases, the J end by 5 bases, with 17 bases between. This CDR3 contains 15 residues. In germline, CDR1 is SGDLS, CDR2 YYNGEE. The CDR3 coding sequence is TGTGCCAGCAGCCCCCTCGGCAGGGAGAGAGATACGCAGTATTTT. It codes for CASSPLGRERDTQYF.

V usage is TRBV6-5 and J usage is TRBJ1-2, with unresolved D. Trimming took off 2 bases at V and 0 bases at J, with 10 bases between the two ends. CDR1 is MNHEY and CDR2 is SVGAGI in the germline V gene. This CDR3 is built from 15 residues. CDR3 amino acids: CASSYARWSNYGYTF. Here the CDR3 DNA reads TGTGCCAGCAGTTACGCCAGGTGGTCTAACTATGGCTACACCTTC.

The sample holds a few counts of this clonotype. The V gene is TRBV5-1, the J gene TRBJ2-7; TRBD1 agrees at 7 bases. CDR3 length: 14 residues. Germline V gene sequence: CDR1 SGHRS, CDR2 YFSETQ. With 0 bases clipped from V and 2 bases from J, the junction kept 2 bases outside the gene matches. CDR3 residues: CASSLVGTAYEQYF. DNA of the CDR3: TGCGCCAGCAGCTTGGTTGGGACAGCCTACGAGCAGTACTTC.

The V call is TRBV9, the J call TRBJ2-5; D is unclear. CDR1 is SGDLS and CDR2 is YYNGEE in the germline V gene. V shed 0 bases and J shed 5 bases, with 11 bases lying between them. CDR3 length equals 14 residues. CDR3 residues: CASSVGGIPETQYF. The CDR3 DNA follows: TGTGCCAGCAGCGTAGGGGGAATACCTGAGACCCAGTACTTC.

Points on this clonotype: One junction end disagrees with the germline gene, perhaps due to a read error. This sequence joins TRBV7-7 and TRBJ2-1; the D gene is possibly TRBD2 (6 bases). This CDR3 is 15 amino acids long. Germline V gene sequence: CDR1 SSHAT, CDR2 FNYEAQ (reference sequence). This CDR3 is CASSAGLGSYNEQFF. CDR3 coding DNA: TGTGCTAGCAGCGCGGGACTTGGCTCCTACAATGAGCAGTTCTTC.